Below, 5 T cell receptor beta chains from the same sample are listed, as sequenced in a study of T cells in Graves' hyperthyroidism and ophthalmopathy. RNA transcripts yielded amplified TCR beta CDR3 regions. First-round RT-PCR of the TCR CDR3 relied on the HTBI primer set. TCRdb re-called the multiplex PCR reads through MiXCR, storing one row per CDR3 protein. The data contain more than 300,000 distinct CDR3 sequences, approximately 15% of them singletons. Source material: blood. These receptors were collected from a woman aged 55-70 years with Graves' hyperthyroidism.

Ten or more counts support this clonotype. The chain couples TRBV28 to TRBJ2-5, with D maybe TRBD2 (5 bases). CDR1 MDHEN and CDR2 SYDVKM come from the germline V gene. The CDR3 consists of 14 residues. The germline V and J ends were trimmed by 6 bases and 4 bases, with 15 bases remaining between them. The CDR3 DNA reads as TGTGCCAGCAGCCGGGCCTTAAGCGGAGAGACCCAGTACTTC. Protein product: CASSRALSGETQYF.

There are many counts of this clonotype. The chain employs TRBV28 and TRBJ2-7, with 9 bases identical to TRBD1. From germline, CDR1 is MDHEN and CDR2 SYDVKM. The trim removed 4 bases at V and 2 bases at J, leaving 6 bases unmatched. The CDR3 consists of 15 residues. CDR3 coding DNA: TGTGCCAGCAGTTCCCGGGACAGGGCCGCCTACGAGCAGTACTTC. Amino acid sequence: CASSSRDRAAYEQYF.

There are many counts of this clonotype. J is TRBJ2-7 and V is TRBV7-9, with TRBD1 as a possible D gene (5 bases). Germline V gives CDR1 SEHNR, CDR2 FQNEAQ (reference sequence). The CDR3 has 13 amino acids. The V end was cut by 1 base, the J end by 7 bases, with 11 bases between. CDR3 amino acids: CASSLDPSGEQYF. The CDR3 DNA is TGTGCCAGCAGCTTAGATCCTTCAGGGGAGCAGTACTTC.

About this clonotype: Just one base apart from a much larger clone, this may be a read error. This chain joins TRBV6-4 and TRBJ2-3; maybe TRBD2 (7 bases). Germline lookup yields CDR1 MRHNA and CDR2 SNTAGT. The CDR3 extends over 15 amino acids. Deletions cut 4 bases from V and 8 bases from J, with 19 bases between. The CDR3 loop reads CASSGGQQGGGTQYF. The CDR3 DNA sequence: TGTGCCAGCAGTGGCGGACAGCAAGGGGGGGGTACGCAGTATTTT.

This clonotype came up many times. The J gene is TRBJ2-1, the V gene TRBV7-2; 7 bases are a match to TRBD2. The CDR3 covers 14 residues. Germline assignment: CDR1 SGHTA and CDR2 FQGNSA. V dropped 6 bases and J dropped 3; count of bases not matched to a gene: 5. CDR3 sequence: CASSFGEGYNEQFF. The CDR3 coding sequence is TGTGCCAGCAGTTTTGGGGAGGGCTACAATGAGCAGTTCTTC. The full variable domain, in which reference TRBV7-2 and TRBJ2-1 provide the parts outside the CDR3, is GAGVSQSPSNKVTEKGKDVELRCDPISGHTALYWYRQSLGQGLEFLIYFQGNSAPDKSGLPSDRFSAERTGGSVSTLTIQRTQQEDSAVYLCASSFGEGYNEQFFGPGTRLTVL.